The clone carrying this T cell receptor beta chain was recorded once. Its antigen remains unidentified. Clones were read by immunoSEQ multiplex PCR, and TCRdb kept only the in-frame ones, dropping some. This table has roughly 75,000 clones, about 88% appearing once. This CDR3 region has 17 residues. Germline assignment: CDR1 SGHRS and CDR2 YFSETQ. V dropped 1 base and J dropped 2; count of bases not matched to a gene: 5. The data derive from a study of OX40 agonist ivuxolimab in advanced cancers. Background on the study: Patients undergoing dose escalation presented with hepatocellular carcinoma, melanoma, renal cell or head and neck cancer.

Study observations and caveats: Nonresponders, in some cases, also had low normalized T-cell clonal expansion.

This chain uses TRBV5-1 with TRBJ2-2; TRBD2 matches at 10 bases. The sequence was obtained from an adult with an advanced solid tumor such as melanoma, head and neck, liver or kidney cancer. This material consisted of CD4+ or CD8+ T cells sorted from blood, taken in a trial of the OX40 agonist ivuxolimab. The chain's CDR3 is CASSLRLAGVNTGELFF. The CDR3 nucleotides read TGCGCCAGCAGCTTGCGTCTAGCGGGAGTTAACACCGGGGAGCTGTTTTTT.